This TCR beta chain was sequenced in a study of shared clonotypes between healthy human individuals. Profiling relied on immunoSEQ multiplex PCR, and the TCRdb table lists in-frame clones only, not all of them. The table lists roughly 2,500,000 clones, 93% of them singletons. Material for sequencing was naive CD4+ T cells from PBMCs. Noted subset: CD45RA+ positively selected. This sequence was found in a man aged 18 to 30 in good health. Some clones in this sample may be carry-over from other donors' samples.

DNA for the CDR3: TGTGCCAGCAGTTTACAGACAGGGAGTTATAGCTATGGCTACACCTTC. Translating gives CASSLQTGSYSYGYTF. This chain uses TRBV28 with TRBJ1-2, with TRBD1 matching 7 bases. This CDR3 region has 16 residues. J gave up 4 bases and V 2 bases, and 10 bases lay outside the gene matches. Germline V lookup: CDR1 MDHEN, CDR2 SYDVKM.